This paragraph covers one T cell receptor beta chain sequence. Its antigen is currently unknown. These data come from a study of cytomegalovirus exposure and HLA in healthy donors. Study-level results: In a later analysis, CMV-associated beta chains were mostly HLA-associated, it appeared. Relative to the roughly 690-donor mean, N-insertions were reportedly fewer in an Asian-associated ancestry cluster in a later analysis. Per a later analysis, roughly 17,000 TCR beta sequences showed association with HLA alleles at 0.05 false discovery rate.

Use of 60 Vbeta and 13 Jbeta primers characterized the PCR. Assay used: immunoSEQ multiplex PCR; TCRdb lists only in-frame clones, some missing. The sample records fewer than 110,000 clones, about 70% being singletons. The TCR was taken from a middle-aged woman in good health and CMV-seronegative. Sequenced material: PBMCs.

The CDR3 here is CASSTRQGLAGNTIYF. The CDR3 nucleotides read TGTGCCAGCAGTACCAGACAGGGGTTAGCTGGAAACACCATATATTTT. The J gene is TRBJ1-3, the V gene TRBV27; 8 bases match TRBD1. This CDR3 spans 16 amino acids. J was trimmed by 2 bases and V by 5 bases; bases with no gene match: 8. Germline CDR1 is MNHEY and CDR2 is SMNVEV (reference sequence).